A single sample gave rise to the 3 T cell receptor beta chains below, sequenced in a study of T-cell reconstitution after alpha-beta-depleted transplantation in children. Unique molecular identifiers featured in how the TCRbeta library was prepared. TCRdb processed the PCR reads anew with MiXCR; each CDR3 protein has one entry. The sample has about 540,000 distinct CDR3 sequences, 25% to 30% seen once. Sequences were derived from PBMCs, sampled before TCRalphabeta/CD19-depleted stem cell transplant. The receptors were sampled from a boy younger than two with Wiskott-Aldrich syndrome, due to receive a stem cell transplant.

In this sample, this clonotype turned up a few times. The V and J genes are TRBV28 and TRBJ2-2; D is ambiguous. Germline V CDR1 and CDR2: MDHEN, SYDVKM. The CDR3 is 14 residues long. V dropped 7 bases and J dropped 8 bases, with 17 bases sitting between them. The CDR3 coding sequence is TGTGCCAGCATCCACGGCACGTTTCGGGGGGAGCTGTTTTTT. Residues: CASIHGTFRGELFF.

J is TRBJ2-1 and V is TRBV5-1, with 12 bases fitting TRBD2. CDR1 and CDR2 (germline): SGHRS, YFSETQ. The CDR3 totals 17 residues. V was clipped by 3 bases and J by 6 bases; unmatched bases: 10. CDR3 residues: CASSSILTSGRFNEQFF. As DNA, the CDR3 is TGCGCCAGCAGCTCAATACTGACTAGCGGGAGATTCAATGAGCAGTTCTTC.

This clonotype was seen a handful of times. J is TRBJ2-1 and V is TRBV12-3 or TRBV12-4; no firm D call. This CDR3 has 15 residues. V lost 1 base, J lost 5 bases, and 12 bases lay in between. In DNA, the CDR3 is TGTGCCAGCAGTTTAGATGGCAGGATACACAATGAGCAGTTCTTC. This encodes CASSLDGRIHNEQFF.